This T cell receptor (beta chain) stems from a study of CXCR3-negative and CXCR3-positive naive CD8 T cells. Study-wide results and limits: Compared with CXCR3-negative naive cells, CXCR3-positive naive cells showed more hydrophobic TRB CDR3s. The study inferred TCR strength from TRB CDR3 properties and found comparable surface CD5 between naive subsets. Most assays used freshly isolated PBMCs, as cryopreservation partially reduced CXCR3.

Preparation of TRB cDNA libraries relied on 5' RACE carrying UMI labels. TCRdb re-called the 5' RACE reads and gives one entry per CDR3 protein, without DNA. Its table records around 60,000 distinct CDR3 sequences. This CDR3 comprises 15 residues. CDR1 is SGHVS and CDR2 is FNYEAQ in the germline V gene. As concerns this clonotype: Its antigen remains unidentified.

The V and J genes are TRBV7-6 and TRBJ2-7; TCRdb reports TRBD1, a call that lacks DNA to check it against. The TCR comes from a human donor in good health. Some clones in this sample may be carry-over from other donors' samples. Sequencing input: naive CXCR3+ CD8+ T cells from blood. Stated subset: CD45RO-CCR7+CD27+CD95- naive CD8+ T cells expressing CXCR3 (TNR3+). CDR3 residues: CASSSRQGSPYEQYF.